A single sample is the source of the 10 T cell receptor beta chains below, sequenced in a study of beta chain features in type 1 diabetes. What was sequenced were expressed TCRB transcripts, since all of the isolated RNA had been reverse transcribed. Assay used: immunoSEQ multiplex PCR; TCRdb lists only in-frame clones, some missing. The sample holds around 500,000 clones, 30% seen once. Input material: naive CD4+ T cells from blood. All receptors come from a man in his late teens or twenties in good health.

The chain combines TRBV6-5 with TRBJ2-7, with D possibly being TRBD1 (6 bases). Germline CDR1 MNHEY, CDR2 SVGAGI. This CDR3 is built from 14 residues. Deletions cut 7 bases from V and 4 bases from J, with 17 bases between. The CDR3 nucleotides read TGTGCCAGCACCCCCGACAGGCTGGGGTACGAGCAGTACTTC. This encodes CASTPDRLGYEQYF.

This rearrangement joins TRBV30 to TRBJ2-1, with D unclear. Germline assignment: CDR1 GTSNPN and CDR2 SVGIG (reference sequence). Trimming cost V 7 bases and J 0 bases, with 7 bases left between them. This CDR3 spans 12 amino acids. For the CDR3, the DNA is TGTGCCTACAGTAGCTCCTACAATGAGCAGTTCTTC. This sequence encodes CAYSSSYNEQFF.

This clone has only a few counts. The chain recombines TRBV28 with TRBJ1-1, with D hard to call. Per germline, CDR1 MDHEN and CDR2 SYDVKM. The CDR3 has 14 residues. Trimming left V 6 bases short and J 3 bases short, with 14 bases between. CDR3 sequence reads: CASSPGQAYTEAFF. Written as DNA, the CDR3 is TGTGCCAGCAGCCCTGGCCAGGCCTACACTGAAGCTTTCTTT.

V is TRBV25-1 and J is TRBJ2-1; TRBD1 matches 8 bases. The CDR3 extends over 14 amino acids. V shed 0 bases and J 8 bases; nucleotides not matched to a gene: 3. CDR1 is MGHDK and CDR2 is SYGVNS in the germline V gene. The CDR3 nucleotides read TGTGCCAGCAGTGAATACAGGGGGCTCCATGAGCAGTTCTTC. Amino acid sequence: CASSEYRGLHEQFF. Filled out from reference TRBV25-1 and TRBJ2-1, the complete variable domain reads EADIYQTPRYLVIGTGKKITLECSQTMGHDKMYWYQQDPGMELHLIHYSYGVNSTEKGDLSSESTVSRIRTEHFPLTLESARPSHTSQYLCASSEYRGLHEQFFGPGTRLTVL.

This clone was seen a few times. Other nucleotide sequences in the sample specify the same CDR3. V gene TRBV30 combines with J gene TRBJ1-1; a possible D gene is TRBD1 (5 bases). Trimming shortened V by 0 bases and J by 5 bases, and 10 bases separated the two germline ends. The CDR3 extends over 13 amino acids. Germline loops: CDR1 GTSNPN, CDR2 SVGIG (reference sequence). This CDR3 is CAWSVQGTTEAFF. CDR3 bases: TGTGCCTGGAGTGTTCAGGGAACGACTGAAGCTTTCTTT.

The J gene is TRBJ2-7, the V gene TRBV7-2, with a tentative D call TRBD2 (6 bases). V lost 5 bases and J 7 bases, leaving 18 bases between the germline ends. From germline, CDR1 is SGHTA and CDR2 FQGNSA. This CDR3 contains 14 residues. DNA of the CDR3: TGTGCCAGCAGCCGCATGGGAGGTACGAGGGAGCAGTACTTC. Translating it yields CASSRMGGTREQYF.

The V and J genes are TRBV5-6 and TRBJ1-2; no clear D. V lost 0 bases, J lost 0 bases, and 12 bases lay in between. Germline V lookup: CDR1 SGHDT, CDR2 YYEEEE. The CDR3 runs to 16 residues. The CDR3 region is CASSLVGQRANYGYTF. The CDR3 DNA reads as TGTGCCAGCAGCTTGGTTGGGCAGAGAGCTAACTATGGCTACACCTTC.

CDR3 DNA: TGCGCCAGCAGCTTGGGACAACGTACCAACGAGCAGTACTTC. The encoded protein is CASSLGQRTNEQYF. The rearrangement joins TRBV5-1 to TRBJ2-7; D is unresolved. The germline V and J ends were trimmed by 0 bases and 5 bases, with 12 bases remaining between them. Germline loops: CDR1 SGHRS, CDR2 YFSETQ. The CDR3 spans 14 residues.

The chain combines TRBV29-1 with TRBJ2-7, with 8 bases identical to TRBD2. The V gene end was trimmed by 7 bases and the J gene end by 3 bases; junction bases not matched to a gene: 8. This CDR3 spans 13 amino acids. CDR1 and CDR2 (germline): SQVTM, ANQGSEA. CDR3 nucleotides: TGCAGCGCCCGGGCTGCGGGAGGCTACGAGCAGTACTTC. It translates to CSARAAGGYEQYF.

This clone was found a few times. This chain connects TRBV28 to TRBJ2-7; no reliable D call. CDR3 length equals 15 residues. Germline V CDR1 and CDR2: MDHEN, SYDVKM. Trimming left V 3 bases short and J 7 bases short, with 19 bases between. This CDR3 is CASSFRATSSWEQYF. The CDR3, as DNA: TGTGCCAGCAGTTTTAGGGCCACCTCTTCTTGGGAGCAGTACTTC.